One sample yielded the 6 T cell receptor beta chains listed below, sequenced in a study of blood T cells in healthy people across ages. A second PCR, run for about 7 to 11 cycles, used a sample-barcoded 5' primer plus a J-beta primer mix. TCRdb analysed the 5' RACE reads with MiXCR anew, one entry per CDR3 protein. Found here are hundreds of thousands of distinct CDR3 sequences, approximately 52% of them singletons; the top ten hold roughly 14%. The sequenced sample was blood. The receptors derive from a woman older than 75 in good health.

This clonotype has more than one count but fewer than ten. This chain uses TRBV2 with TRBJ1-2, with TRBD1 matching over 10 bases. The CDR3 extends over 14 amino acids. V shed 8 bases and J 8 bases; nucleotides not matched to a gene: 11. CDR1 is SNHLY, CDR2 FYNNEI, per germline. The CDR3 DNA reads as TGTGCCAGCCGGGACAGGGGTTTCACGGAGGGCTACACCTTC. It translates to CASRDRGFTEGYTF.

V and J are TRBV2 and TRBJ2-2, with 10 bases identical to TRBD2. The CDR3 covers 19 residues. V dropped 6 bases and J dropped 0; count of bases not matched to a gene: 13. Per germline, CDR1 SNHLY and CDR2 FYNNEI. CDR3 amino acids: CASSEHPGTSVANTGELFF. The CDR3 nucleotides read TGTGCCAGCAGCGAACATCCCGGGACTAGCGTCGCGAACACCGGGGAGCTGTTTTTT.

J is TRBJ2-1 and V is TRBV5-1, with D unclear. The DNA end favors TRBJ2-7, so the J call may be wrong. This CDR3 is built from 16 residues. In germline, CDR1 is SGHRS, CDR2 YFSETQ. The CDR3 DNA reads TGCGCCAGCAGCCTCGCACGATTTGCCACCTACAATGAGCAGTACTTC. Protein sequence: CASSLARFATYNEQYF.

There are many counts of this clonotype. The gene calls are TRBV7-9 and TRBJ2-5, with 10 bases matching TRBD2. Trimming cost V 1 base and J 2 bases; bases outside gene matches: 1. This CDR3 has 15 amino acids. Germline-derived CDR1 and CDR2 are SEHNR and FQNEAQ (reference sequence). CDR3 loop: CASSLGLAGQETQYF. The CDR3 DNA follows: TGTGCCAGCAGCTTAGGACTAGCGGGTCAAGAGACCCAGTACTTC.

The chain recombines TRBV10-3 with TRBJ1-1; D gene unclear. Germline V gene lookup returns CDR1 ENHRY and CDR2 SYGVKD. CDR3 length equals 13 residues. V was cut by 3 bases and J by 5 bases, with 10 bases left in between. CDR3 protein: CAISDFTKTEAFF. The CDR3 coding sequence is TGTGCCATCAGTGACTTCACGAAGACTGAAGCTTTCTTT.

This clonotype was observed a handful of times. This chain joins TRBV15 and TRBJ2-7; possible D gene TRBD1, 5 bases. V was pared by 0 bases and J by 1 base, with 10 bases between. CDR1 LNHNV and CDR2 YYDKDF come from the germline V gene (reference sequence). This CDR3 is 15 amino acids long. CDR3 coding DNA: TGTGCCACCAGCAGAGATACCCAGGGTTCCTACGAGCAGTACTTC. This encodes CATSRDTQGSYEQYF. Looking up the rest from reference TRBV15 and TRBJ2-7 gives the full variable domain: DAMVIQNPRYQVTQFGKPVTLSCSQTLNHNVMYWYQQKSSQAPKLLFHYYDKDFNNEADTPDNFQSRRPNTSFCFLDIRSPGLGDTAMYLCATSRDTQGSYEQYFGPGTRLTVT.